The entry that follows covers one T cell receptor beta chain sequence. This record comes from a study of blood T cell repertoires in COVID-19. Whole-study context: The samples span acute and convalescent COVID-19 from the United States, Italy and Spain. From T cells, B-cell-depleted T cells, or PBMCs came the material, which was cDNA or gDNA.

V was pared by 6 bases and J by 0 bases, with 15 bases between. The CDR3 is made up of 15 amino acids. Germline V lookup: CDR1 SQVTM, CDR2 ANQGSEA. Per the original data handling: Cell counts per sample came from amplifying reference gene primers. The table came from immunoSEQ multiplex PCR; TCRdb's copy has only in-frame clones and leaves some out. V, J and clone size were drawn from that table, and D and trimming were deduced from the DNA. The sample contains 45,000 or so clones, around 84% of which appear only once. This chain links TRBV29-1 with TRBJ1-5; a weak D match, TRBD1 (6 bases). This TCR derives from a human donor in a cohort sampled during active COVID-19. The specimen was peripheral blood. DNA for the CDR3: TGCAGCGTCATCGTAGGGGGGGATAGCAATCAGCCCCAGCATTTT. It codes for CSVIVGGDSNQPQHF.